Below are 5 T cell receptor beta chains sequenced from a single sample in a study of CD8+CD57+ T cells in acquired aplastic anemia. Genomic DNA constituted the template upon which TCR beta VDJ and CDR3 profiling was performed. TCRdb reprocessed the reads with MiXCR, giving one entry per CDR3 protein. The table lists over 150,000 distinct CDR3 sequences, roughly half of them singletons, with approximately 12% in the top ten. Only patients with CD8+CD57+ cell expansion on flow cytometry were chosen for sequencing. The sequencing input was sorted CD4+, CD8+, or CD8+CD57+ T cells (not recorded which) from PBMCs. The receptor source for this set is a human donor with aplastic anemia.

As DNA, the CDR3 is TGCGCCAGCAGCCCAGCGGCCCGGGGTTTTCCCTACAATGAGCAGTTCTTC. Its translation: CASSPAARGFPYNEQFF. The chain is built from TRBV5-1 and TRBJ2-1, with D maybe TRBD2 (5 bases). The CDR3 is 17 residues long. Trimming shortened V by 4 bases and J by 2 bases, and 19 bases separated the two germline ends. Germline V gene sequence: CDR1 SGHRS, CDR2 YFSETQ.

This clonotype occurred many times. The rearrangement joins TRBV7-9 to TRBJ1-1, with D unresolved. Trimming stripped 1 base from V and 1 base from J, with 10 bases between. Germline CDR1 SEHNR, CDR2 FQNEAQ (reference sequence). CDR3 length equals 15 residues. Here the CDR3 reads CASSLVKHQNTEAFF. CDR3 in DNA: TGTGCCAGCAGCTTAGTTAAACATCAGAACACTGAAGCTTTCTTT.

The chain employs TRBV5-6 and TRBJ1-2; D not resolved. Trimming stripped 3 bases from V and 0 bases from J, with 15 bases between. The CDR3 is made up of 16 amino acids. CDR1 is SGHDT and CDR2 is YYEEEE in the germline V gene. The CDR3 loop is CASSSLNGVANYGYTF. Here the CDR3 DNA reads TGTGCCAGCAGCTCACTAAATGGGGTGGCTAACTATGGCTACACCTTC.

Ten or more counts support this clonotype. This sequence joins TRBV20-1 and TRBJ1-2; TRBD1 might be the D (5 bases). Trimming stripped 5 bases from V and 3 bases from J, with 13 bases between. The length of the CDR3 is 13 residues. Germline V gene sequence: CDR1 DFQATT, CDR2 SNEGSKA (reference sequence). CDR3: CSASSWGDYGYTF. The CDR3 nucleotides are TGCAGTGCTTCCTCCTGGGGGGACTATGGCTACACCTTC.

V usage is TRBV5-5 and J usage is TRBJ1-3; D remains ambiguous. This CDR3 spans 13 amino acids. V lost 3 bases to trimming and J lost 0 bases, with 4 bases between them. CDR1 and CDR2 from the germline V gene are SGHKS and YYEKEE (reference sequence). The CDR3 region has the DNA TGTGCCAGCAGCTCATACTCTGGAAACACCATATATTTT. It encodes CASSSYSGNTIYF.